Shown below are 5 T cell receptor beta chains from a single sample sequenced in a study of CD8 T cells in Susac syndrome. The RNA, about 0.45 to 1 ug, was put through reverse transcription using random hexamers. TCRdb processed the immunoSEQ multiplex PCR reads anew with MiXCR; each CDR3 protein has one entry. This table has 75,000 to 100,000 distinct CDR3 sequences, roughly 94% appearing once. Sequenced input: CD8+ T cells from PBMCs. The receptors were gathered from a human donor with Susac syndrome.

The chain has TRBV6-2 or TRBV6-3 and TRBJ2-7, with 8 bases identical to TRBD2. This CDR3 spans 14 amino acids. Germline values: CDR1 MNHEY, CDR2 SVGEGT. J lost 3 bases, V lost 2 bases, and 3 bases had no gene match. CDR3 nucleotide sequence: TGTGCCAGCAGTTACGCGGGGGGAGACTACGAGCAGTACTTC. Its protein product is CASSYAGGDYEQYF.

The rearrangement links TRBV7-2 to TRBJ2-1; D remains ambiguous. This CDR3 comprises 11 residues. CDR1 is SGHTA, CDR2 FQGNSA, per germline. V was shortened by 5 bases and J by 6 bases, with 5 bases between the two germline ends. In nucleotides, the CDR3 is TGTGCCAGCAGCCACCCCAATGAGCAGTTCTTC. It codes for CASSHPNEQFF. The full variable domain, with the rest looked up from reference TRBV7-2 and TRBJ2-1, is GAGVSQSPSNKVTEKGKDVELRCDPISGHTALYWYRQSLGQGLEFLIYFQGNSAPDKSGLPSDRFSAERTGGSVSTLTIQRTQQEDSAVYLCASSHPNEQFFGPGTRLTVL.

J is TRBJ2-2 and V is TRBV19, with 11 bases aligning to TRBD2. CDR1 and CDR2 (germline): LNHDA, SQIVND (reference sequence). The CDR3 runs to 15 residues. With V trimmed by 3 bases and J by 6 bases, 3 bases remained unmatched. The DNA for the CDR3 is TGTGCCAGTAGTATGGAACTAGCGGGAGCCGGGGAGCTGTTTTTT. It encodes CASSMELAGAGELFF.

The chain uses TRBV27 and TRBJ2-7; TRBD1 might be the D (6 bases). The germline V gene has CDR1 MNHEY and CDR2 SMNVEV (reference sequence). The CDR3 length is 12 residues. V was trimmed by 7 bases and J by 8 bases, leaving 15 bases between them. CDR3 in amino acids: CASKGEGLQQYF. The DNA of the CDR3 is TGTGCCAGCAAGGGGGAAGGTCTTCAGCAGTACTTC.

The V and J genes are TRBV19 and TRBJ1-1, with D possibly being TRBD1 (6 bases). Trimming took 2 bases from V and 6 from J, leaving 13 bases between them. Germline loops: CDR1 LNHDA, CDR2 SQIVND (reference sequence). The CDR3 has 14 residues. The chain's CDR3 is CASSITGQSPEAFF. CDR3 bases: TGTGCCAGTAGTATAACTGGACAGTCGCCTGAAGCTTTCTTT.